Following are 27 T cell receptor beta chains from one sample sequenced in a study of T cells in Graves' hyperthyroidism and ophthalmopathy. Regions amplified from RNA transcripts were the TCR beta CDR3 regions. HTBI primers drove first-round RT-PCR of the TCR CDR3. TCRdb re-called the multiplex PCR reads with MiXCR, one entry per CDR3 protein. The sample shows 500,000 to 800,000 distinct CDR3 sequences, about 15% of them seen only once. Sequencing input: blood. These receptors were obtained from a woman aged 45-65 years with Graves' ophthalmopathy.

This rearrangement joins TRBV30 to TRBJ2-7; 9 bases fit TRBD1. Trimming at V came to 2 bases and at J to 2 bases, leaving 1 base not matched to a gene. This CDR3 is built from 13 residues. Germline V gene sequence: CDR1 GTSNPN, CDR2 SVGIG (reference sequence). The CDR3 here is CAWSRTGAYEQYF. CDR3 DNA sequence: TGTGCCTGGAGTCGGACAGGGGCCTACGAGCAGTACTTC.

This clonotype was counted a few times. This chain connects TRBV7-8 to TRBJ1-1; 7 nucleotides agree with TRBD1. J was trimmed by 0 bases and V by 1 base; bases with no gene match: 14. This CDR3 spans 19 amino acids. Germline-derived CDR1 and CDR2 are SGHVS and FQNEAQ. In nucleotides, the CDR3 is TGTGCCAGCAGCTTAGAGTCGATGGGACAGAAGTCCATGAACACTGAAGCTTTCTTT. Its protein is CASSLESMGQKSMNTEAFF.

There are many counts of this clonotype. This sequence joins TRBV28 and TRBJ2-2, with a weak D call TRBD1 (6 bases). The germline CDR1 and CDR2 sequences are MDHEN and SYDVKM. V lost 7 bases and J lost 8, with 14 bases in between. The CDR3 sequence is 13 residues long. CDR3 amino acids: CASTNRVTGELFF. The CDR3, as DNA: TGTGCCAGCACTAACAGGGTAACAGGGGAGCTGTTTTTT.

A word on this clonotype: This may be a read error: a much more frequent sequence differs by one nucleotide. V and J are TRBV5-1 and TRBJ2-7; possible D gene TRBD2, 6 bases. There are 17 residues in the CDR3. Germline CDR1 reads SGHRS; CDR2 reads YFSETQ. Trimming left V 4 bases short and J 2 bases short, with 22 bases between. CDR3 nucleotide sequence: TGCGCCAGCAGCATGGTCCCCATAGGAGGGGCCACCTACGAGCAGTACTTC. Translated: CASSMVPIGGATYEQYF.

The chain joins TRBV19 to TRBJ2-7; TRBD1 or TRBD2 may be the D gene (5 bases each). Per the germline V gene, CDR1 is LNHDA and CDR2 is SQIVND (reference sequence). The length of the CDR3 is 15 residues. V lost 6 bases to trimming and J lost 3 bases, with 18 bases between them. The CDR3 loop is CASRIRRDGIYEQYF. The CDR3 DNA sequence: TGTGCCAGTAGGATTCGTCGGGACGGGATCTACGAGCAGTACTTC.

This clonotype was counted at least ten times. The genes are TRBV28 and TRBJ1-4; unclear D gene. The CDR3 consists of 14 residues. V shed 7 bases and J shed 4 bases, with 13 bases lying between them. CDR1 and CDR2 (germline): MDHEN, SYDVKM. The CDR3 region is CASTRLRSNEKLFF. CDR3 coding DNA: TGTGCCAGCACCAGGCTTAGGAGTAATGAAAAACTGTTTTTT.

This clonotype came up many times. The chain employs TRBV7-2 and TRBJ2-3, with TRBD1 matching over 10 bases. V was pared by 6 bases and J by 4 bases, with 4 bases of the junction left unmatched. Germline V gene sequence: CDR1 SGHTA, CDR2 FQGNSA. The CDR3 length is 14 residues. DNA for the CDR3: TGTGCCAGCAGGACCGACAGGGGGCCAGATACGCAGTATTTT. It specifies CASRTDRGPDTQYF.

This clonotype was seen repeatedly, ten times or more. The rearrangement joins TRBV20-1 to TRBJ2-3; TRBD1 matches 9 bases. The V gene's germline CDR1 is DFQATT and CDR2 SNEGSKA (reference sequence). J was trimmed by 4 bases and V by 5 bases; bases with no gene match: 7. The CDR3 loop spans 14 amino acids. The CDR3 region is CSAGQGPQADTQYF. The CDR3 DNA reads TGCAGTGCTGGACAGGGGCCCCAAGCAGATACGCAGTATTTT.

This clonotype was seen repeatedly, ten times or more. This rearrangement joins TRBV28 to TRBJ2-5; D is perhaps TRBD1 (6 bases). CDR1 MDHEN and CDR2 SYDVKM come from the germline V gene. CDR3 length equals 13 residues. V lost 7 bases and J 7 bases, leaving 16 bases between the germline ends. DNA for the CDR3: TGTGCCAGCACCGGACAGAACGAGGGGACCCAGTACTTC. Its protein product is CASTGQNEGTQYF.

This chain joins TRBV11-3 and TRBJ2-7, with D perhaps matching TRBD2 (6 bases). The CDR3 contains 16 residues. With 1 base removed from V and 4 bases from J, the gap between germline ends came to 17 bases. Germline CDR1 reads SGHNT; CDR2 reads YENEEA. CDR3 in DNA: TGTGCCAGCAGCTTAGTCATGACGGGAGAAGAGTACGAGCAGTACTTC. This encodes CASSLVMTGEEYEQYF.

This clonotype was recorded at least ten times. The chain is built from TRBV6-1 and TRBJ1-6; 8 bases match TRBD1. Germline trimming cut 6 bases from V and 7 bases from J; bases unmatched to any gene: 2. Germline V gene lookup returns CDR1 MNHNS and CDR2 SASEGT. CDR3 size: 13 residues. CDR3 residues: CASRDRVNSPLHF. For the CDR3, the DNA is TGTGCCAGCAGGGACAGGGTCAATTCACCCCTCCACTTT.

V is TRBV4-1 and J is TRBJ1-5, with TRBD1 matching over 7 bases. Germline CDR1 reads MGHRA; CDR2 reads YSYEKL. CDR3 size: 18 residues. Losses at the gene ends were 2 bases for V and 4 bases for J; bases not matched to a gene: 14. The DNA of the CDR3 is TGCGCCAGCAGCCAAAAAGGGGCTGGGCAGGGGGTTAATCAGCCCCAGCATTTT. This encodes CASSQKGAGQGVNQPQHF.

This clonotype was counted ten times or more. The chain recombines TRBV11-1 with TRBJ1-1; 8 bases line up with TRBD1. Germline V lookup: CDR1 SGHAT, CDR2 FQDESV (reference sequence). The length of the CDR3 is 14 residues. Losses at the gene ends were 5 bases for V and 7 bases for J; bases not matched to a gene: 9. In nucleotides, the CDR3 is TGTGCCAGCAGCCCCTCAGGGGGCTGGAATGAAGCTTTCTTT. Its protein product is CASSPSGGWNEAFF.

In this sample, this clonotype turned up many times. The chain joins TRBV7-2 to TRBJ2-3, with D possibly being TRBD1 (5 bases). The CDR3 runs 13 residues. The germline gives CDR1 SGHTA, CDR2 FQGNSA. V lost 5 bases, J lost 2 bases, and 8 bases lay in between. CDR3 loop: CASSTQVTDTQYF. The CDR3 nucleotides are TGTGCCAGCAGCACACAGGTCACAGATACGCAGTATTTT.

The genes are TRBV5-4 and TRBJ2-3; TRBD2 matches 14 bases. CDR1 is SGHNT, CDR2 YYREEE, per germline (reference sequence). V gave up 3 bases and J gave up 3 bases; unmatched junction bases: 12. The CDR3 length is 19 residues. The CDR3 nucleotides read TGTGCCAGCAGCTCGCCCGACCCGACTAGCGGGAGGGGGACAGATACGCAGTATTTT. Translating it yields CASSSPDPTSGRGTDTQYF. Drawing the rest from reference TRBV5-4 and TRBJ2-3, the complete variable domain is ETGVTQSPTHLIKTRGQQVTLRCSSQSGHNTVSWYQQALGQGPQFIFQYYREEENGRGNFPPRFSGLQFPNYSSELNVNALELDDSALYLCASSSPDPTSGRGTDTQYFGPGTRLTVL.

The chain combines TRBV27 with TRBJ2-3; tentatively, D is TRBD2 (6 bases). V was clipped by 5 bases and J by 4 bases, with 22 bases between them. The germline gives CDR1 MNHEY, CDR2 SMNVEV (reference sequence). The CDR3 is 17 amino acids. The CDR3 sequence is CASSQYLAEEGPDTQYF. The DNA for the CDR3 is TGTGCCAGCAGTCAATATTTAGCGGAAGAGGGGCCAGATACGCAGTATTTT.

This clonotype turned up a few times. The chain has TRBV24-1 and TRBJ2-2; D could derive from TRBD1 or TRBD2 (5 bases each). Germline V gene lookup returns CDR1 KGHDR and CDR2 SFDVKD. The ends were cut back, 9 bases at V and 4 bases at J, with 11 bases in the middle. The CDR3 totals 13 residues. CDR3 amino acids: CATEGFGTGELFF. CDR3 coding DNA: TGTGCCACCGAGGGGTTCGGCACCGGGGAGCTGTTTTTT.

The sample holds many counts of this clonotype. V and J are TRBV29-1 and TRBJ2-7; unclear D gene. V lost 4 bases and J lost 0, with 7 bases in between. The CDR3 runs to 12 residues. Germline assignment: CDR1 SQVTM and CDR2 ANQGSEA. CDR3 nucleotide sequence: TGCAGCGTTGGGGATAGCTCCTACGAGCAGTACTTC. This sequence encodes CSVGDSSYEQYF.

This clonotype was detected many times. This chain uses TRBV12-3 or TRBV12-4 with TRBJ2-7; D is unclear. This CDR3 region has 14 residues. V was shortened by 7 bases and J by 1 base, with 14 bases between the two germline ends. The CDR3 DNA reads TGTGCCAGCAAAACTGAGCAGGAGTCCTACGAGCAGTACTTC. Its protein is CASKTEQESYEQYF.

This clonotype was observed a handful of times. The rearrangement joins TRBV29-1 to TRBJ2-4; 8 bases align to TRBD2. The germline V gene has CDR1 SQVTM and CDR2 ANQGSEA. The CDR3 covers 12 residues. V lost 6 bases to trimming and J lost 7 bases; unmatched junction nucleotides: 5. For the CDR3, the DNA is TGCAGCGTCCCCGGGGGGGAGAACATTCAGTACTTC. The encoded protein is CSVPGGENIQYF.

This chain joins TRBV7-6 and TRBJ2-7; the D gene is possibly TRBD1 (6 bases). The CDR3 covers 15 residues. Trimming took 5 bases from V and 2 from J, leaving 16 bases between them. From germline, CDR1 is SGHVS and CDR2 FNYEAQ. The DNA for the CDR3 is TGTGCCAGCAGCATGCCCCAGGGGAACACCTACGAGCAGTACTTC. It specifies CASSMPQGNTYEQYF.

This clonotype was counted between two and nine times. The gene calls are TRBV6-2 or TRBV6-3 and TRBJ2-2, with 11 bases aligning to TRBD1. This CDR3 has 15 residues. With V trimmed by 6 bases and J by 6 bases, 6 bases remained unmatched. Germline CDR1 and CDR2: MNHEY and SVGEGT. As DNA, the CDR3 is TGTGCCAGCAGATGGGACAGGGGGAGTTCCGGGGAGCTGTTTTTT. Translating gives CASRWDRGSSGELFF.

In this sample, this clonotype turned up many times. V gene TRBV7-9 combines with J gene TRBJ2-1, with TRBD2 matching over 13 bases. Germline V gene sequence: CDR1 SEHNR, CDR2 FQNEAQ (reference sequence). CDR3 length equals 17 residues. The trim removed 6 bases at V and 0 bases at J, leaving 5 bases unmatched. As DNA, the CDR3 is TGTGCCAGCAGGCAACTAGCGGGAGGGAGCTCCTACAATGAGCAGTTCTTC. Protein product: CASRQLAGGSSYNEQFF.

This sequence joins TRBV9 and TRBJ2-2; D unresolved. The CDR3 sequence is 15 residues long. With 1 base removed from V and 1 base from J, the gap between germline ends came to 8 bases. From germline, CDR1 is SGDLS and CDR2 YYNGEE. The DNA of the CDR3 is TGTGCCAGCAGCGTAAAAGGGTGGAACACCGGGGAGCTGTTTTTT. As protein: CASSVKGWNTGELFF.

This clonotype has at least ten counts. The rearrangement uses TRBV19 and TRBJ2-5, with D perhaps matching TRBD2 (5 bases). V lost 4 bases and J 2 bases, leaving 14 bases between the germline ends. The CDR3 runs to 15 residues. Germline CDR1 and CDR2: LNHDA and SQIVND (reference sequence). This CDR3 reads CASSTGERKQETQYF. For the CDR3, the DNA is TGTGCCAGTAGTACCGGCGAGCGGAAACAAGAGACCCAGTACTTC.

The CDR3: CASGRGTGTYEQYF. The CDR3 region has the DNA TGTGCTAGTGGGCGGGGGACAGGGACCTACGAGCAGTACTTC. V gene TRBV12-5 combines with J gene TRBJ2-7; 9 nucleotides agree with TRBD1. Germline CDR1 LGHNT, CDR2 FRNRAP. Unmatched junction bases numbered 5, after V lost 6 bases and J lost 2 bases. The CDR3 loop spans 14 amino acids.

The V call is TRBV9, the J call TRBJ2-2; D might be TRBD1 (5 bases). The V and J ends lost 1 base and 4 bases respectively, with 8 bases between them. Looked up from germline, CDR1 is SGDLS and CDR2 is YYNGEE. The CDR3 totals 14 residues. CDR3: CASSVQGGTGELFF. CDR3 sequence (DNA): TGTGCCAGCAGCGTACAGGGTGGCACCGGGGAGCTGTTTTTT.